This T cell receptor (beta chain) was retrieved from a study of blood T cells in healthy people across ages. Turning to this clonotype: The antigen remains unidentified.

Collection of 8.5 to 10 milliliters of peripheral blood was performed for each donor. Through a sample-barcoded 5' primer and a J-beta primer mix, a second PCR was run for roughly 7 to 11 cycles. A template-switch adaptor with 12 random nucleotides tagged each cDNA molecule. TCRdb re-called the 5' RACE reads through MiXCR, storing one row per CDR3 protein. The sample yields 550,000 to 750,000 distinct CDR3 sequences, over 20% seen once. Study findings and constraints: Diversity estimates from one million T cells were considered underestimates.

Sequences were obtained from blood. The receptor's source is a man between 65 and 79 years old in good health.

CDR3 sequence reads: CASSESTSGTYNEQFF. The CDR3 region has the DNA TGTGCCAGCAGTGAGAGTACTAGCGGCACCTACAATGAGCAGTTCTTC. This chain links TRBV6-1 with TRBJ2-1; 8 bases map to TRBD2. The J segment lost 2 bases and the V segment lost 3 bases, leaving 6 bases of the junction unmatched. CDR1 is MNHNS and CDR2 is SASEGT in the germline V gene. The CDR3 is 16 amino acids.